Below are 5 T cell receptor beta chains sequenced from a single sample in a study of CXCR3-negative and CXCR3-positive naive CD8 T cells. The study, taken as a whole, reports: Naive cells that were CXCR3-positive had more hydrophobic TRB CDR3s (compared with CXCR3-negative naive cells).

Preparation of TRB cDNA libraries relied on 5' RACE carrying UMI labels. TCRdb reworked the 5' RACE reads into one entry per CDR3 protein, no DNA. Here the sample table reports about 150,000 distinct CDR3 sequences. No antigen is known for these receptors. The source material was naive CXCR3+ CD8+ T cells from blood. Sample subset: CD45RO-CCR7+CD27+CD95- naive CD8+ T cells expressing CXCR3 (TNR3+). All receptors come from a human donor in good health. Some clones in this sample may be carry-over from other donors' samples.

CDR3 sequence: CASNGVSGLGSDTQYF. J is TRBJ2-3 and V is TRBV27. This CDR3 contains 16 residues. The germline CDR1 and CDR2 sequences are MNHEY and SMNVEV (reference sequence).

The chain combines TRBV7-9 with TRBJ1-1. Per the germline V gene, CDR1 is SEHNR and CDR2 is FQNEAQ (reference sequence). CDR3 length: 15 residues. CDR3 sequence: CASSLYQGGDTEAFF.

The V call is TRBV12-3 or TRBV12-4, the J call TRBJ2-7; the D gene TCRdb calls, TRBD1, cannot be checked with no DNA. The length of the CDR3 is 17 residues. CDR3 residues: CASSLSQNPRGNYEQYF.

The rearrangement uses TRBV29-1 and TRBJ2-2; the D call from TCRdb, TRBD2, cannot be confirmed without DNA. Germline-derived CDR1 and CDR2 are SQVTM and ANQGSEA. The CDR3 covers 13 residues. The CDR3 sequence is CSSREGYTGELFF.

The chain is built from TRBV29-1 and TRBJ1-1. CDR1 is SQVTM and CDR2 is ANQGSEA in the germline V gene. The CDR3 covers 12 residues. The CDR3 sequence: CSVESSNTEAFF.